What follows is one T cell receptor (beta chain) and its context. The target antigen is unknown. The CDR3 length is 16 residues. The V and J ends lost 4 bases and 3 bases, in that order; junction bases with no gene match: 8. The germline V gene encodes CDR1 SGDLS and CDR2 YYNGEE. The data belong to a study of cytomegalovirus exposure and HLA in healthy donors. In the study overall: The study's early data release held approximately 91 million unique TCRs from HLA-typed donors. Study-wide results and caveats: Within an earlier analysis, most TCR beta V segments proved productive either about 90% or about 30% of the time. In a later analysis, TCR beta V- and J-gene trimming showed a link to a missense DCLRE1C variant. Based on reports, TCR beta sequences accurately predicted HLA-A and HLA-B alleles for most subjects.

The PCR was carried out with 60 Vbeta primers and 13 Jbeta primers. The data were produced by immunoSEQ multiplex PCR, yet TCRdb's version contains in-frame clones alone and is incomplete. The table includes 90,000 to 140,000 clones, approximately 12% detected once. Sequencing was carried out using PBMCs. The receptor was derived from a man in his forties or fifties in good health and CMV-seropositive. This rearrangement joins TRBV9 to TRBJ2-1, with 9 bases lining up with TRBD2. The CDR3 reads CASSQNSGSFYNEQFF. DNA of the CDR3: TGTGCCAGCAGCCAGAATAGCGGGAGCTTCTACAATGAGCAGTTCTTC.